Presented here are 8 T cell receptor beta chains from one specimen sequenced in a study of cytomegalovirus exposure and HLA in healthy donors. The primer mix had 60 Vbeta and 13 Jbeta primers. Some clones are missing from TCRdb's copy, which holds only in-frame ones; the method was immunoSEQ multiplex PCR. The table records 150,000 to 200,000 clones, approximately 90% of them present only once. Sequencing was performed on PBMCs. Receptor source: a boy aged 2 to 9 in good health and CMV-seronegative.

This clone showed up just once. The chain recombines TRBV29-1 with TRBJ2-1, with TRBD2 matching 9 bases. With 7 bases clipped from V and 6 bases from J, the junction kept 7 bases outside the gene matches. This CDR3 contains 13 residues. The germline V gene has CDR1 SQVTM and CDR2 ANQGSEA. CDR3 amino acids: CSAASGIGNEQFF. As DNA, the CDR3 is TGCAGCGCCGCTAGCGGGATAGGCAATGAGCAGTTCTTC.

V usage is TRBV7-7 and J usage is TRBJ2-1, with D perhaps TRBD2 (5 bases). Per the germline V gene, CDR1 is SSHAT and CDR2 is FNYEAQ (reference sequence). This CDR3 has 13 residues. Trimming shortened V by 5 bases and J by 7 bases, and 12 bases separated the two germline ends. CDR3 residues: CASSRYLANEQFF. The DNA for the CDR3 is TGTGCCAGCAGCCGATACCTAGCAAATGAGCAGTTCTTC.

The chain combines TRBV19 with TRBJ2-2; the match to TRBD2 covers 8 bases. The ends lost 10 bases at V and 8 bases at J; junction bases unmatched: 12. Germline V gene sequence: CDR1 LNHDA, CDR2 SQIVND (reference sequence). The length of the CDR3 is 14 residues. CDR3: CATTSGGVAGELFF. Written as DNA, the CDR3 is TGTGCCACAACTAGCGGCGGGGTAGCGGGGGAGCTGTTTTTT.

The chain couples TRBV25-1 to TRBJ2-2, with unresolved D. The CDR3 spans 16 residues. CDR1 MGHDK and CDR2 SYGVNS come from the germline V gene. Trimming left V 2 bases short and J 0 bases short, with 10 bases between. In DNA form, the CDR3 reads TGTGCCAGCAGTGAAAGCTCTTCGCCGAACACCGGGGAGCTGTTTTTT. This gives the protein CASSESSSPNTGELFF. Filled out from reference TRBV25-1 and TRBJ2-2, the complete variable domain reads EADIYQTPRYLVIGTGKKITLECSQTMGHDKMYWYQQDPGMELHLIHYSYGVNSTEKGDLSSESTVSRIRTEHFPLTLESARPSHTSQYLCASSESSSPNTGELFFGEGSRLTVL.

The CDR3 DNA follows: TGTGCCAGCAGATTTACAGGGGGCCGGGAGCTGTTTTTT. Translation: CASRFTGGRELFF. The chain uses TRBV14 and TRBJ2-2; 9 bases fit TRBD1. Unmatched junction bases numbered 5, after V lost 6 bases and J lost 9 bases. This CDR3 spans 13 amino acids. Per germline, CDR1 SGHDN and CDR2 FVKESK.

This clone was recorded only once. V and J are TRBV23-1 and TRBJ2-3, with 9 bases aligning to TRBD2. TRBV23-1 is treated as an ORF (open reading frame) with a function not yet certain. V lost 4 bases to trimming and J lost 4 bases; unmatched junction nucleotides: 6. This CDR3 is built from 15 residues. The CDR3 spells CASSRSGGNPDTQYF. The CDR3 DNA reads as TGCGCCAGCAGTCGTAGCGGGGGAAATCCAGATACGCAGTATTTT.

The genes are TRBV19 and TRBJ2-2, with TRBD1 as a possible D gene (6 bases). This CDR3 has 14 amino acids. Between the trimmed V and J ends, which lost 1 base and 6 bases, there was a span of 9 bases. CDR1 is LNHDA and CDR2 is SQIVND in the germline V gene (reference sequence). In DNA form, the CDR3 reads TGTGCCAGTAGTATAGGCCAGGGGTCCGGGGAGCTGTTTTTT. Translating it yields CASSIGQGSGELFF. The complete variable domain, with remaining parts taken from reference TRBV19 and TRBJ2-2, reads DGGITQSPKYLFRKEGQNVTLSCEQNLNHDAMYWYRQDPGQGLRLIYYSQIVNDFQKGDIAEGYSVSREKKESFPLTVTSAQKNPTAFYLCASSIGQGSGELFFGEGSRLTVL.

DNA of the CDR3: TGTGCCATCAGTGACCGAGATCAGCCCCAGCATTTT. It codes for CAISDRDQPQHF. The rearrangement links TRBV10-3 to TRBJ1-5; the D is unclear. The CDR3 is 12 residues long. Germline CDR1 and CDR2: ENHRY and SYGVKD. Trimming removed 3 bases from V and 5 bases from J, with 5 bases in between.